Listed below are T cell receptor beta chains from one sample, sequenced in a study of shared clonotypes between healthy human individuals. TCRdb's table, derived via immunoSEQ multiplex PCR, lists solely in-frame clones and lacks some. Found here are around 600,000 clones, approximately 96% of them singletons; the top ten hold 0.11%. Material: naive CD8+ T cells sorted from blood. The receptors were gathered from a young woman in good health. Both conserved end residues are part of each CDR3. D genes are given only for firm matches. Part of the rows lack a size; the others show once, few, many or a class for expanded clones.

v_call,cdr3_length,clone_size,d_call,j_call,cdr3_nt,cdr3_aa
TRBV15,14,NA,NA,TRBJ1-4,TGTGCCACCAGCAGAGACAGGGGTAATGAAAAACTGTTTTTT,CATSRDRGNEKLFF
TRBV19,13,NA,NA,TRBJ2-1,TGTGCCAGTAGTATAAAACTATACAATGAGCAGTTCTTC,CASSIKLYNEQFF
TRBV11-2,14,NA,NA,TRBJ2-1,TGTGCCAGCAGCTTTGGGAATAGGTACAATGAGCAGTTCTTC,CASSFGNRYNEQFF
TRBV27,15,NA,TRBD2,TRBJ2-5,TGTGCCAGCAGAAATTCTGGACTAGCGGGAGAGACCCAGTACTTC,CASRNSGLAGETQYF
TRBV7-2,14,NA,TRBD1,TRBJ1-2,TGTGCCGGGATGGGTACAGGGGGACCCTATGGCTACACCTTC,CAGMGTGGPYGYTF
TRBV7-8,17,NA,TRBD2,TRBJ2-1,TGTGCCAGCAGCTTAGCGGCGGGAGGGCCTGTATACAATGAGCAGTTCTTC,CASSLAAGGPVYNEQFF
TRBV29-1,13,NA,NA,TRBJ2-7,TGCAGCTCCCGGGTGGTTGGAACCTTCGAGCAGTACTTC,CSSRVVGTFEQYF
TRBV10-3,15,NA,TRBD1,TRBJ2-7,TGTGCCATCAGTGACCCGACAGGGGGCTCCTACGAGCAGTACTTC,CAISDPTGGSYEQYF
TRBV19,13,NA,TRBD1,TRBJ1-2,TGTGCCACAAAACAGGGGTCGATTCATGGCTACACCTTC,CATKQGSIHGYTF
TRBV4-1,16,few,TRBD2,TRBJ2-7,TGCGCCAGCAGCCAAGAAGGAGGACTAGCGGGAGACGAGCAGTACTTC,CASSQEGGLAGDEQYF
TRBV27,18,NA,NA,TRBJ2-6,TGTGCCAGCAGTCCCCTTTATCCGGGGGCGGGGGGGGCCAACGTCCTGACTTTC,CASSPLYPGAGGANVLTF
TRBV27,14,NA,NA,TRBJ2-3,TGTGCCAGCAGTCCCCTAGAAGAGCCAGATACGCAGTATTTT,CASSPLEEPDTQYF
TRBV7-2,15,once,NA,TRBJ2-7,TGTGCCAGCAGCTTATTCGGCGGGGAGGTAGGAGAGCAGTACTTC,CASSLFGGEVGEQYF
TRBV15,17,NA,TRBD1,TRBJ2-3,TGTGCCACCACTTCAACCGGGACAGTGGAATTCGGGAATACGCAGTATTTT,CATTSTGTVEFGNTQYF
TRBV4-2,16,once,TRBD1,TRBJ1-2,TGTGCCAGCAGCCAAGGGGAGCAGGGGGTAGGCTATGGCTACACCTTC,CASSQGEQGVGYGYTF
TRBV7-2,15,NA,TRBD2,TRBJ2-7,TGTGCCAGCAGCTTAGCGCCCAGCGGGAGGCTCGAGCAGTACTTC,CASSLAPSGRLEQYF
TRBV7-5,16,NA,NA,TRBJ1-4,TGTGCCAGCAGCCCCCTCCGGACAGGCCCTAATGAAAAACTGTTTTTT,CASSPLRTGPNEKLFF
TRBV27,14,NA,TRBD1,TRBJ2-7,TGTGCCAGCAGTAGGACAGGGGCGGGCTACGAGCAGTACTTC,CASSRTGAGYEQYF
TRBV21-1,18,NA,NA,TRBJ2-7,TGTGCCAGCAGCAAAGAACCCCCTTCCAGGGTAGGGTATCACGAGCAGTACTTC,CASSKEPPSRVGYHEQYF
TRBV5-4,12,NA,NA,TRBJ1-1,TGTGCCAGCACTTCGGGGAACACTGAAGCTTTCTTT,CASTSGNTEAFF
TRBV7-9,15,NA,NA,TRBJ1-2,TGTGCCAGCAGCCATAACAACAGGGCCCACTATGGCTACACCTTC,CASSHNNRAHYGYTF
TRBV7-9,14,NA,NA,TRBJ1-1,TGTGCCAGCAGCCCACCCACAGTGGGCACTGAAGCTTTCTTT,CASSPPTVGTEAFF
TRBV27,11,NA,NA,TRBJ1-2,TGTGCCACATGGACGGGGTATGGCTACACCTTC,CATWTGYGYTF
TRBV10-2,13,NA,NA,TRBJ2-7,TGCGCCAGCATTGACGGAGTCTCCTACGAGCAGTACTTC,CASIDGVSYEQYF
TRBV7-6,14,NA,NA,TRBJ2-7,TGTGCCAGCAGCTTCGCGGAATCCCCCCACGAGCAGTACTTC,CASSFAESPHEQYF
TRBV7-6,14,NA,NA,TRBJ2-7,TGTGCCAGCAGCTTAGGCAGGGTCGGGTACGAGCAGTACTTC,CASSLGRVGYEQYF
TRBV27,14,NA,TRBD1,TRBJ1-5,TGTGCCAGCAGTTTGAACAGGGGGTTGGAGCCCCAGCATTTT,CASSLNRGLEPQHF
TRBV5-6,14,few,NA,TRBJ1-1,TGTGCCAGCAGCTTCGGGCGGAGGTCCACTGAAGCTTTCTTT,CASSFGRRSTEAFF
TRBV6-5,14,NA,NA,TRBJ1-6,TGTGCCAGCAGTTCGGTCTCTGAGGGAACACCCCTCCACTTT,CASSSVSEGTPLHF
TRBV6-1,14,NA,NA,TRBJ1-5,TGTGCCAGCAGTGCACTGGATAGCAATCAGCCCCAGCATTTT,CASSALDSNQPQHF
TRBV6-5,14,NA,TRBD2,TRBJ2-7,TGTGCCAGCGGATCTAGCGGGGTTACGTACGAGCAGTACTTC,CASGSSGVTYEQYF
TRBV27,15,once,NA,TRBJ2-7,TGTGCCAGCAGATGGATAGGCGGTAGAACTGACGAGCAGTACTTC,CASRWIGGRTDEQYF
TRBV6-6,14,few,NA,TRBJ1-1,TGTGCCAGCAGTTACCTGACAGTTGGGCCTGAAGCTTTCTTT,CASSYLTVGPEAFF
TRBV28,13,NA,NA,TRBJ1-1,TGTGCCAGCCACGGACAGATGAACACTGAAGCTTTCTTT,CASHGQMNTEAFF
TRBV30,13,NA,TRBD2,TRBJ2-1,TGTGCCTGGACGGGACTAGTCCTCAATGAGCAGTTCTTC,CAWTGLVLNEQFF
TRBV4-1,16,NA,TRBD2,TRBJ2-3,TGCGCCAGCAGCCACCGTCAGTCGAGCGGGAGCGCTGAGAGTTATTTT,CASSHRQSSGSAESYF
TRBV7-8,19,NA,TRBD2,TRBJ2-2,TGTGCCAGCAGTCAACCGGGACTAGCGGGAGGGCCCGACACCGGGGAGCTGTTTTTT,CASSQPGLAGGPDTGELFF
TRBV5-4,14,NA,TRBD1,TRBJ2-1,TGTGCCAGCAGCCCCTGGCAGGGGGCCGATGAGCAGTTCTTC,CASSPWQGADEQFF
TRBV5-1,12,NA,NA,TRBJ1-2,TGCGCCAGCAGTGACGGGATCGATGGCTACACCTTC,CASSDGIDGYTF